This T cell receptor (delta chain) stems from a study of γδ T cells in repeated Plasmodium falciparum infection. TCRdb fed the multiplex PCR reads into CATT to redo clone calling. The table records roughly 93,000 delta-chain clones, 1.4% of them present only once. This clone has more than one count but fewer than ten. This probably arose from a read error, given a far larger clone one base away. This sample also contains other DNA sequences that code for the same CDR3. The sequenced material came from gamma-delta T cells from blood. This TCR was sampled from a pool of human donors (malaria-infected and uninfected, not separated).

The CDR3 reads CACDAMGDTPDQYTDKLIF. The CDR3 DNA sequence: TGTGCCTGTGACGCGATGGGGGATACGCCGGATCAATACACCGATAAACTCATCTTT. The chain is built from TRDV2 and TRDJ1, with 11 bases that match TRDD3. The J gene, absent from TCRdb, was called here by matching the DNA to germline. The length of the CDR3 is 19 residues. Trimming at V came to 3 bases and at J to 0 bases, leaving 14 bases not matched to a gene. CDR1 GEAIGNYY and CDR2 EKD come from the germline V gene.